This entry is about one T cell receptor beta chain. Its antigen is as yet unknown. CDR3 length equals 16 residues. Looked up from germline, CDR1 is LNHNV and CDR2 is YYDKDF (reference sequence). Unmatched junction bases numbered 6, after V lost 0 bases and J lost 4 bases. The repertoire was sequenced with immunoSEQ multiplex PCR; TCRdb's copy has only in-frame clones and lacks some. The sample lists tens of thousands of clones, around 81% occurring once. This sample was included in a study of OX40 agonist ivuxolimab in advanced cancers. Whole-study context: Two cutaneous melanoma patients and one hepatocellular carcinoma patient, three in all, had partial responses.

Study-wide findings and caveats: Compared with others, partial responders at 0.1-3.0 mg/kg displayed clonal expansion among the lowest. Compared with CD4+, CD8+ T cells on average had more expanded clones.

Sequencing used CD4+ or CD8+ T cells sorted from blood, obtained in a trial of the OX40 agonist ivuxolimab. The genes are TRBV15 and TRBJ2-3, with 8 bases aligning to TRBD2. The sequence derives from an adult with an advanced solid tumor such as melanoma, head and neck, liver or kidney cancer. CDR3 DNA: TGTGCCACCAGCAGAGAAGGCGGGGGGCGGGCAGATACGCAGTATTTT. Translated, it gives CATSREGGGRADTQYF.